This is a list of T cell receptor beta chains from one sample in a study of blood T cell repertoires in COVID-19. Assay: immunoSEQ multiplex PCR; the TCRdb copy retains only in-frame clones and omits some. This table holds fewer than 250,000 clones, about 82% found once. The sample was peripheral blood. The receptors shown here come from a woman at least 80 years old with COVID-19, enrolled during active disease. Both conserved end residues are part of each CDR3. The D gene is left open where the match is weak. Expanded clones are given a class, and other clones once, few, many or no size at all.

TRBV5-1	NA	TRBD2	TRBJ2-2	TGCGCCAGCAGAACCACCGGGACTAGCACCGGGGAGCTGTTTTTT	CASRTTGTSTGELFF
TRBV14	NA	NA	TRBJ2-1	TGTGCCAGCAGCCAAGATAGAGTGGTGCAGTTCTTC	CASSQDRVVQFF
TRBV19	once	TRBD1	TRBJ1-5	TGTGCCAGTAGTCAGGACAGGGGAAAACAGCCCCAGCATTTT	CASSQDRGKQPQHF
TRBV11-2	NA	NA	TRBJ1-1	TGTGCCAGCAGCTTAGATGGGAGCGACACTGAAGCTTTCTTT	CASSLDGSDTEAFF
TRBV18	NA	TRBD1	TRBJ1-2	TGTGCCAGCTCACCCAGGGGGACCTATGGCTACACCTTC	CASSPRGTYGYTF
TRBV18	NA	NA	TRBJ2-7	TGTGCCAGCTCACGGTGGCAATCGACCTACGAGCAGTACTTC	CASSRWQSTYEQYF
TRBV29-1	NA	NA	TRBJ2-7	TGCAGCGTTGAACAGGGGACGGGTGAGGACGAGCAGTACTTC	CSVEQGTGEDEQYF
TRBV7-9	NA	TRBD1	TRBJ1-6	TGTGCCAGCAGCTCATGGCTCCAGGGGGCGAGTAATTCACCCCTCCACTTT	CASSSWLQGASNSPLHF
TRBV3-1/TRBV3-2	NA	TRBD1	TRBJ1-1	TGTGCCAGCAGCCAAGCGGGACAGGGGTCCACTGAAGCTTTCTTT	CASSQAGQGSTEAFF
TRBV6-4	NA	NA	TRBJ2-2	TGTGCCAGCAGTGATGGACAGGCGGGATCCGGGGAGCTGTTTTTT	CASSDGQAGSGELFF
TRBV19	NA	TRBD2	TRBJ2-2	TGTGCCAGTACCCGTGCGATGGCGGGGGTATACACCGGGGAGCTGTTTTTT	CASTRAMAGVYTGELFF
TRBV6-4	NA	NA	TRBJ1-5	TGTGCCAGCAGTGACTCGATTGTGGTTAAGGGGGTTCATCAGCCCCAGCATTTT	CASSDSIVVKGVHQPQHF
TRBV7-9	few	NA	TRBJ1-1	TGTGCCAGCAGCTCGCAGGGAGGTGACACTGAAGCTTTCTTT	CASSSQGGDTEAFF
TRBV4-1	NA	NA	TRBJ1-5	TGCGCCAGCAGCCAAGGCAGGGCGAGCAATCAGCCCCAGCATTTT	CASSQGRASNQPQHF
TRBV3-1/TRBV3-2	NA	NA	TRBJ2-2	TGTGCCAGCAGCCAAGTATGGGCAGGAAACACCGGGGAGCTGTTTTTT	CASSQVWAGNTGELFF
TRBV5-4	NA	TRBD2	TRBJ2-1	TGTGCCAGCAGTTTTGGACTAGCGGATTACAATGAGCAGTTCTTC	CASSFGLADYNEQFF
TRBV19	NA	TRBD2	TRBJ2-1	TGTGCCAGTAGTCGCCCTAGCGGGGATAGGGCGCATGAGCAGTTCTTC	CASSRPSGDRAHEQFF
TRBV18	few	NA	TRBJ2-5	TGTGCCAGCTCACTACGGGGGTTGTGGGAGACCCAGTACTTC	CASSLRGLWETQYF
TRBV5-4	NA	NA	TRBJ2-1	TGTGCCAGCAGCTTTATAGTCCCTCACAATGAGCAGTTCTTC	CASSFIVPHNEQFF
TRBV5-1	NA	NA	TRBJ2-2	TGCGCCAGCAGCCTGTCCACTAACACCGGGGAGCTGTTTTTT	CASSLSTNTGELFF
TRBV6-2/TRBV6-3	NA	NA	TRBJ2-5	TGTGCCAGCAGTTACCCCCAACCCAGCGGGACCCAGTACTTC	CASSYPQPSGTQYF
TRBV19	NA	NA	TRBJ1-2	TGTGCCAGTAGTCTAGGGGAGGGTAACTATGGCTACACCTTC	CASSLGEGNYGYTF
TRBV6-2/TRBV6-3	NA	TRBD1	TRBJ2-3	TGTGCCAGCAGTTGGGACAGTCAAGGCTATACATCAGATACGCAGTATTTT	CASSWDSQGYTSDTQYF
TRBV6-5	NA	NA	TRBJ2-7	TGTGCCAGCAGTTACGGGGACACCCCCTACGAGCAGTACTTC	CASSYGDTPYEQYF
TRBV19	NA	TRBD2	TRBJ2-3	TGTGCCAGTAGCCCCTTTAGTACTAGCGGGGGCCGGGATACGCAGTATTTT	CASSPFSTSGGRDTQYF
TRBV5-1	NA	NA	TRBJ1-5	TGCGCCAGCAGCTTGGATCCTGGCAATCAGCCCCAGCATTTT	CASSLDPGNQPQHF
TRBV28	NA	TRBD1	TRBJ1-2	TGTGCCAGCAGCCGTACCGGGACAGACAGCTATGGCTACACCTTC	CASSRTGTDSYGYTF
TRBV6-6	NA	NA	TRBJ1-1	TGTGCCAGCAGTTACCGGGACACTGAAGCTTTCTTT	CASSYRDTEAFF
TRBV28	NA	NA	TRBJ1-1	TGTGCCAGCAGTTTAGAAGGTACAGCCCATACTGAAGCTTTCTTT	CASSLEGTAHTEAFF
TRBV6-5	NA	TRBD1	TRBJ1-4	TGTGCCAGCAGGACCGGACAGGGTTTAAATGAAAAACTGTTTTTT	CASRTGQGLNEKLFF
TRBV5-6	few	TRBD1	TRBJ1-5	TGTGCCAGCAGCCCGGGCGCGGGACAGGGCAATCAGCCCCAGCATTTT	CASSPGAGQGNQPQHF
TRBV5-4	few	NA	TRBJ1-3	TGTGCCAGCAGCTTTGATTCGAGCTCTGGAAACACCATATATTTT	CASSFDSSSGNTIYF
TRBV3-1/TRBV3-2	once	NA	TRBJ1-3	TGTGCCAGCAGCCAAGAAAGGGGGTCTGGAAACACCATATATTTT	CASSQERGSGNTIYF
TRBV27	NA	NA	TRBJ2-1	TGTGCCAGCAGCACTAGGAATGAGCAGTTCTTC	CASSTRNEQFF
TRBV30	NA	NA	TRBJ2-7	TGTGCCTGGAGTATGGGGCAGGGTCTCGAGCAGTACTTC	CAWSMGQGLEQYF
TRBV10-1	NA	NA	TRBJ2-6	TGCGCCAGCAGAAAGTGCACGGGACACCTTTCCAACTCTGGGGCCAACGTCCTGACTTTC	CASRKCTGHLSNSGANVLTF
TRBV5-6	NA	TRBD1	TRBJ2-3	TGTGCCAGCAGCTTGGCCAGTACAGGGGTTTATACGCAGTATTTT	CASSLASTGVYTQYF
TRBV10-1	many	NA	TRBJ1-2	TGCGCCAGCAGCAAAGACAGTACCTATGGCTACACCTTC	CASSKDSTYGYTF
TRBV5-1	NA	TRBD1	TRBJ2-1	TGCGCCAGCAGCTCCGGACAGGGCGGGTCCTACAATGAGCAGTTCTTC	CASSSGQGGSYNEQFF
TRBV18	NA	TRBD1	TRBJ1-4	TGTGCCAGCTCCCTGGGACAGGCCGCGGAGGAAAAACTGTTTTTT	CASSLGQAAEEKLFF
TRBV9	NA	TRBD2	TRBJ2-5	TGTGCCAGCAGCGTAGGTATAGCGGGGGGCCAAGAGACCCAGTACTTC	CASSVGIAGGQETQYF
TRBV7-8	NA	TRBD1	TRBJ1-2	TGTGCCAGCAGCTTAGGAAGACAGGGGGGTTATGGCTACACCTTC	CASSLGRQGGYGYTF
TRBV19	NA	TRBD1	TRBJ1-2	TGTGCCAGTAGTATAGAACAGGGGTGGAGAGGCTACACCTTC	CASSIEQGWRGYTF
TRBV18	NA	NA	TRBJ1-2	TGTGCCAGCTCGCCGAACAGGGATGGCTACACCTTC	CASSPNRDGYTF
TRBV7-2	NA	NA	TRBJ1-2	TGTGCCAGCAGCTCTCACGGGAGGGGGGTCTATGGCTACACCTTC	CASSSHGRGVYGYTF
TRBV7-2	NA	NA	TRBJ1-1	TGTGCCAGCAGCTTTAGGGGCGGAGCTGACGCTTTCTTT	CASSFRGGADAFF
TRBV5-4	NA	TRBD1	TRBJ1-4	TGTGCCAGCAGCCGGACAGGCAGGGCTGAAAAACTGTTTTTT	CASSRTGRAEKLFF
TRBV9	NA	NA	TRBJ2-2	TGTGCCAGCAGCGTAGGGACAGTGAACACCGGGGAGCTGTTTTTT	CASSVGTVNTGELFF
TRBV4-3	NA	NA	TRBJ1-5	TGCGCCAGCAGCCAAGAAGACGGGAATCAGCCCCAGCATTTT	CASSQEDGNQPQHF
TRBV10-3	once	NA	TRBJ1-5	TGTGCCATCAGTTCTCAGGGGATGGAGACCCAGCATTTT	CAISSQGMETQHF